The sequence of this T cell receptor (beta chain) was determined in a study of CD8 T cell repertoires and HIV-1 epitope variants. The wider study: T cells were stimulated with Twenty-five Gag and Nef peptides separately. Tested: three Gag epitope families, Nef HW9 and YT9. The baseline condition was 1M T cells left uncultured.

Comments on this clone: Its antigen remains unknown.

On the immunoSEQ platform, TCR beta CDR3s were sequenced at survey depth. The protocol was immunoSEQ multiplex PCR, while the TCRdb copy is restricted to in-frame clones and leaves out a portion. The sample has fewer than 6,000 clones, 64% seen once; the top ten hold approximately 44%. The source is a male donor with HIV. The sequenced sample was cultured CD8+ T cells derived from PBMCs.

This chain's CDR3 is CASSWTGGHTEAFF. The CDR3 bases are TGTGCCAGCAGTTGGACAGGGGGCCACACTGAAGCTTTCTTT. The rearrangement uses TRBV27 and TRBJ1-1; 11 bases match TRBD1. Germline V gives CDR1 MNHEY, CDR2 SMNVEV (reference sequence). V was pared by 4 bases and J by 3 bases, with 1 base of the junction left unmatched. The CDR3 has 14 residues.